The 12 T cell receptor beta chains below all came from one sample that was sequenced in a study of breast tumors, draining lymph nodes, adjacent tissues. TCRdb fed the multiplex PCR reads into MiXCR, producing one record per CDR3 protein. The repertoire includes roughly 80,000 distinct CDR3 sequences, roughly a fifth of them detected once, and 2% to 2.5% sits in the top ten. Breast cancer patients provided tissue from their axillary draining lymph nodes. Material: axillary lymph node tissue. All receptors derive from a female donor with breast cancer. Some clones in this sample may be carry-over from other donors' samples.

This clonotype was found many times. V gene TRBV5-1 combines with J gene TRBJ1-4; weak D call: TRBD1 (5 bases). The CDR3 is 15 amino acids. The V gene's germline CDR1 is SGHRS and CDR2 YFSETQ. V lost 0 bases and J lost 7, with 13 bases in between. The CDR3: CASSLDGALSEKLFF. In nucleotides, the CDR3 is TGCGCCAGCAGCTTGGACGGGGCCCTATCTGAAAAACTGTTTTTT. The full variable domain, in which reference TRBV5-1 and TRBJ1-4 provide the parts outside the CDR3, is KAGVTQTPRYLIKTRGQQVTLSCSPISGHRSVSWYQQTPGQGLQFLFEYFSETQRNKGNFPGRFSGRQFSNSRSEMNVSTLELGDSALYLCASSLDGALSEKLFFGSGTQLSVL.

This clonotype was recorded many times. The chain is built from TRBV4-2 and TRBJ2-3; no definite D call. The CDR3 contains 11 residues. CDR1 and CDR2 (germline): LGHNA, YNFKEQ. The V gene lost 3 bases and the J gene lost 2 bases, with 0 bases spanning the gap. CDR3 sequence: CASSHTDTQYF. The CDR3 region has the DNA TGTGCCAGCAGCCACACAGATACGCAGTATTTT.

This clonotype was recorded many times. The chain recombines TRBV7-3 with TRBJ2-7, with D perhaps TRBD2 (6 bases). CDR3 length equals 13 residues. Germline V gene data show CDR1 as SGHTA and CDR2 as FQGTGA. Trimming left V 0 bases short and J 5 bases short, with 8 bases between. In nucleotides, the CDR3 is TGTGCCAGCAGCTTAACTTTAGCGGACGAGCAGTACTTC. Translation gives CASSLTLADEQYF.

This clonotype showed up many times. This rearrangement joins TRBV7-3 to TRBJ2-5, with 7 bases that match TRBD1. The germline V gene encodes CDR1 SGHTA and CDR2 FQGTGA. This CDR3 comprises 13 residues. V was clipped by 5 bases and J by 3 bases; unmatched bases: 3. The CDR3 region has the DNA TGTGCCAGCAGCACAACAGGGGAAGAGACCCAGTACTTC. Protein sequence: CASSTTGEETQYF.

This clonotype was picked up many times. The chain employs TRBV3-1 and TRBJ1-2; D might be TRBD1 (6 bases). Looked up from germline, CDR1 is LGHDT and CDR2 is YNNKEL (reference sequence). The CDR3 is 15 amino acids. Trimming stripped 1 base from V and 1 base from J, with 10 bases between. The CDR3 protein is CASSQARGHNYGYTF. The CDR3 region has the DNA TGTGCCAGCAGCCAAGCCAGGGGCCATAACTATGGCTACACCTTC.

There are many counts of this clonotype. The genes are TRBV20-1 and TRBJ2-3; 12 bases align to TRBD2. Germline V gene lookup returns CDR1 DFQATT and CDR2 SNEGSKA (reference sequence). V shed 3 bases and J 0 bases; nucleotides not matched to a gene: 10. The CDR3 is 18 amino acids. The CDR3 bases are TGCAGTGCTAGGGGGGTTGGGGGACTAGCGGGTAGCACAGATACGCAGTATTTT. Amino acid sequence: CSARGVGGLAGSTDTQYF.

This clonotype was found many times. The rearrangement joins TRBV4-1 to TRBJ2-7; D is uncertain. Per the germline V gene, CDR1 is MGHRA and CDR2 is YSYEKL. The ends were cut back, 4 bases at V and 3 bases at J, with 13 bases in the middle. The CDR3 consists of 14 residues. CDR3 sequence reads: CASSLQTVGYEQYF. The CDR3 nucleotides read TGCGCCAGCAGCCTCCAAACAGTCGGCTACGAGCAGTACTTC.

A note on this clonotype: This may arise from a read error, as a much more abundant clone is one base away. This chain connects TRBV5-5 to TRBJ2-5; possibly TRBD1 or TRBD2 for D (5 bases each). The germline V gene encodes CDR1 SGHKS and CDR2 YYEKEE (reference sequence). This CDR3 is built from 13 residues. Trimming removed 3 bases at V and 5 bases at J, with 11 bases between. The CDR3, as DNA: TGTGCCAGCAGCTGGGACCACTGGGAGACCCAGTACTTC. It specifies CASSWDHWETQYF.

This clonotype has a count of ten or more. The rearrangement joins TRBV20-1 to TRBJ2-7, with D possibly TRBD1 on 6 matching bases. Germline V gene sequence: CDR1 DFQATT, CDR2 SNEGSKA (reference sequence). With 0 bases removed from V and 2 bases from J, the gap between germline ends came to 17 bases. The CDR3 contains 16 residues. This CDR3 is CSARDSAQGHPYEQYF. CDR3 DNA sequence: TGCAGTGCTAGAGATTCGGCTCAGGGGCATCCCTACGAGCAGTACTTC.

This clonotype was counted at least ten times. V gene TRBV27 combines with J gene TRBJ1-2; possible D gene TRBD1, 6 bases. Trimming removed 6 bases from V and 7 bases from J, with 12 bases in between. The CDR3 covers 12 residues. Germline assignment: CDR1 MNHEY and CDR2 SMNVEV (reference sequence). The CDR3 coding sequence is TGTGCCAGCAGGGAAGGGGGGTCTGGCTACACCTTC. Its translation is CASREGGSGYTF.

Ten or more counts support this clonotype. J is TRBJ1-2 and V is TRBV5-6; D is perhaps TRBD1 (5 bases). The CDR3 spans 15 residues. Trimming left V 2 bases short and J 4 bases short, with 15 bases between. CDR1 is SGHDT, CDR2 YYEEEE, per germline. The CDR3 spells CASSFSYRDGYGYTF. CDR3 DNA: TGTGCCAGCAGCTTCAGTTACCGGGACGGCTATGGCTACACCTTC.

This clonotype was recorded at least ten times. This chain links TRBV4-3 with TRBJ1-2; D perhaps matches TRBD1 (5 bases). The CDR3 covers 14 residues. Deletions cut 1 base from V and 6 bases from J, with 12 bases between. Germline V gene lookup returns CDR1 LGHNA and CDR2 YSLEER. The DNA for the CDR3 is TGCGCCAGCAGCCAAGTTGCAGGGTGGGATGGCTACACCTTC. This gives the protein CASSQVAGWDGYTF.